This TCR beta chain originates from a study of shared clonotypes between healthy human individuals. Study summary: Each donor had three CD4 naive, three CD4 memory, two CD8 naive and one CD8 memory plate. Study-wide results and limits: Rarefaction gave evidence that sorted-subset sequencing remained incomplete despite large depth.

CDR3 length equals 16 residues. Between the trimmed V and J ends, which lost 0 bases and 3 bases, there was a span of 16 bases. Germline CDR1 SGHRS, CDR2 YFSETQ. In the case of this clone: What it recognizes is unknown.

Source study methods: Filtering differed because ImmunoSEQ produced junction-only sequences that carried no quality scores. Assay: immunoSEQ multiplex PCR; the TCRdb copy retains only in-frame clones and omits some. V and J calls and clone size are copied from that table; D and trimming were computed from the DNA. Altogether some 2.4 million clones are present, over 85% being singletons, with the ten largest covering about 0.39%. Sequencing used naive CD4+ T cells from PBMCs. Indicated subset: CD45RA+ positively selected. This sequence originates from a man between 18 and 35 years old in good health. Some clones in this sample may be carry-over from other donors' samples. This sequence joins TRBV5-1 and TRBJ2-7, with unresolved D. CDR3 DNA sequence: TGCGCCAGCAGCTTGGTAGGAGCCCCTAAGATCTACGAGCAGTACTTC. This sequence encodes CASSLVGAPKIYEQYF.